This TCR beta chain was observed in a study of cytomegalovirus exposure and HLA in healthy donors. This clone appeared many times. V lost 0 bases to trimming and J lost 5 bases; unmatched junction nucleotides: 3. The germline gives CDR1 SGHNT, CDR2 YYREEE (reference sequence). This CDR3 has 15 residues. Use of 60 Vbeta and 13 Jbeta primers characterized the PCR. Assay used: immunoSEQ multiplex PCR; TCRdb lists only in-frame clones, some missing. The sample holds 100,000 or so clones; roughly 80% are singletons and the top ten take roughly 3.5%. The chain uses TRBV5-4 and TRBJ2-1; TRBD2 matches at 9 bases. Sequencing used PBMCs. This TCR was sampled from a man between 25 and 39 years old in good health and CMV-seropositive. The CDR3 sequence is CASSLVAGDHNEQFF. DNA for the CDR3: TGTGCCAGCAGCTTGGTAGCGGGGGACCACAATGAGCAGTTCTTC.